This T cell receptor beta chain was identified in a study of identical twins. Study outcomes and limitations: Insertions were fewer in abundant cord blood beta clonotypes, whereas memory repertoires showed none of this pattern. Excess sharing between twins was weaker in beta out-of-frame sequences. Conclusions relied on cross-sectional statistical analysis, not following the same donors.

Unique molecular identifiers were present on cDNA, and template switching added a universal primer site. MiXCR, run by TCRdb on the 5' RACE reads, gives a single entry per CDR3 protein. The sample holds roughly 490,000 distinct CDR3 sequences, roughly an eighth seen once. This clonotype was seen a few times. Its antigen is undetermined. This CDR3 has 16 amino acids. The trim removed 4 bases at V and 2 bases at J, leaving 9 bases unmatched. Germline loops: CDR1 SGHRS, CDR2 YFSETQ. These data also formed part of another study, on yellow fever vaccine responses in identical twins.

The rearrangement uses TRBV5-1 and TRBJ2-5; TRBD2 matches at 9 bases. The sequenced sample was CD4+ T cells sorted from blood. The TCR comes from a young woman in good health. The CDR3 DNA reads as TGCGCCAGCAGCCTCCCGGGACTAGCTCATCAAGAGACCCAGTACTTC. Translating it yields CASSLPGLAHQETQYF.